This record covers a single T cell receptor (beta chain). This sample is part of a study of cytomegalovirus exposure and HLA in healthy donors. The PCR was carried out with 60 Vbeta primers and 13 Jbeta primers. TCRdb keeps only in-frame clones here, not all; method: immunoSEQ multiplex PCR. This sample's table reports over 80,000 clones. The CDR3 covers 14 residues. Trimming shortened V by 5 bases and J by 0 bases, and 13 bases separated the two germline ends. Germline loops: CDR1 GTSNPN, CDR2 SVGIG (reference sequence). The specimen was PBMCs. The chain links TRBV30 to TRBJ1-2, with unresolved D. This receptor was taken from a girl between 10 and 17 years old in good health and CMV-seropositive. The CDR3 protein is CAWQTGASNYGYTF. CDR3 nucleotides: TGTGCCTGGCAGACCGGAGCTTCTAACTATGGCTACACCTTC.